This TCR beta chain originates from a study of shared T cell receptors in the human thymus. TCRdb's copy holds only in-frame clones and misses some; the assay was immunoSEQ multiplex PCR. Among approximately 760,000 clones listed, over 75% were seen once. The CDR3 runs to 15 residues. Per germline, CDR1 SGHNT and CDR2 YYREEE (reference sequence). The J segment lost 3 bases and the V segment lost 4 bases, leaving 7 bases of the junction unmatched. The data also belong to a second study, concerning human thymus T cells. In that study: Thymic tissue was derived from resections collected during corrective heart surgery. Biased V and J segment usage appeared in thymus and peripheral blood. Related research reported highly overlapping thymic repertoires among unrelated individuals.

V and J are TRBV5-4 and TRBJ2-7; 10 bases agree with TRBD2. The sequenced sample consisted of thymocytes. The clonotype was recovered from a girl under two years old with a congenital heart defect. CDR3 nucleotide sequence: TGTGCCAGCAGCCCAAGGACTAGCGGCTTCTACGAGCAGTACTTC. Its translation is CASSPRTSGFYEQYF.